A selection of T cell receptor beta chains follows, all from one sample in a study of Ad26.COV2.S vaccination and SARS-CoV-2 variants. Produced via immunoSEQ multiplex PCR; TCRdb's table is partial and in-frame only. This table holds 300,000 to 350,000 clones, about 86% found once. Sequencing used peripheral blood, obtained in a trial of Ad26.COV2.S vaccine versus placebo. These receptors all come from a person aged 18-60 years who received the Ad26.COV2.S COVID-19 vaccine or a placebo. The CDR3 runs from the conserved cysteine through the conserved F or W. D genes are given only for firm matches. A row's size may be missing; if present it is once, few, many or a size class.

TRBV2,TRBD1,TRBJ1-2,-,CASSLGRGRGYGYTF,TGTGCCAGCAGTCTAGGAAGGGGGCGAGGCTATGGCTACACCTTC
TRBV5-1,-,TRBJ1-2,once,CASSLGGTADYGYTF,TGCGCCAGCAGCTTGGGTGGTACAGCCGACTATGGCTACACCTTC
TRBV18,TRBD1,TRBJ1-6,few,CASSRGTGTTGSPLHF,TGTGCCAGCTCACGGGGGACAGGGACCACGGGTTCACCCCTCCACTTT
TRBV5-8,-,TRBJ2-1,-,CASSLKLSSYNEQFF,TGTGCCAGCAGCTTGAAGTTAAGCTCCTACAATGAGCAGTTCTTC
TRBV6-5,-,TRBJ1-1,-,CASSYSGGNTEAFF,TGTGCCAGCAGTTACTCGGGGGGGAACACTGAAGCTTTCTTT
TRBV6-5,TRBD1,TRBJ2-5,-,CASTRDREETQYF,TGTGCCAGCACCCGGGACAGAGAAGAGACCCAGTACTTC
TRBV4-3,-,TRBJ2-1,-,CASSQDRRGDNEQFF,TGCGCCAGCAGCCAAGATCGTCGCGGGGACAATGAGCAGTTCTTC
TRBV7-9,TRBD2,TRBJ2-1,-,CASDRRGGAGYEQFF,TGTGCCAGCGACCGCCGGGGGGGCGCTGGCTATGAGCAGTTCTTC
TRBV14,-,TRBJ2-7,-,CASSQGGFASDYEQYF,TGTGCCAGCAGCCAAGGAGGATTCGCCTCTGACTACGAGCAGTACTTC
TRBV30,-,TRBJ2-7,few,CAWSVGSTYEQYF,TGTGCCTGGAGTGTAGGGTCAACCTACGAGCAGTACTTC
TRBV6-5,-,TRBJ2-7,-,CASSPRGFRAYEQYF,TGTGCCAGCAGTCCCCGCGGCTTTCGGGCCTACGAGCAGTACTTC
TRBV3-1/TRBV3-2,-,TRBJ2-3,-,CASSLLADTQYF,TGTGCCAGCAGCCTCTTAGCAGATACGCAGTATTTT
TRBV6-2/TRBV6-3,-,TRBJ2-6,-,CASSYQGSGANVLTF,TGTGCCAGCAGTTACCAGGGTTCTGGGGCCAACGTCCTGACTTTC
TRBV5-1,-,TRBJ2-5,-,CASSLASGDIETQYF,TGCGCCAGCAGCTTGGCCTCAGGGGATATAGAGACCCAGTACTTC
TRBV5-1,-,TRBJ2-5,-,CASSIGHIQETQYF,TGCGCCAGCAGCATTGGACACATTCAAGAGACCCAGTACTTC
TRBV5-1,-,TRBJ2-1,-,CASSLLSGREQFF,TGCGCCAGCAGCTTGCTCTCGGGAAGGGAGCAGTTCTTC
TRBV5-1,-,TRBJ2-2,-,CASSLWTASGELFF,TGCGCCAGCAGCTTGTGGACAGCGTCCGGGGAGCTGTTTTTT
TRBV7-2,TRBD1,TRBJ1-2,-,CASSPGQGRGYGYTF,TGTGCCAGCAGCCCCGGACAGGGACGGGGCTATGGCTACACCTTC
TRBV11-2,TRBD1,TRBJ2-6,few,CASSFLGQGALSGANVLTF,TGTGCCAGCAGCTTCCTCGGACAGGGGGCGTTGTCAGGGGCCAACGTCCTGACTTTC
TRBV30,-,TRBJ1-2,-,CAWTDTNYGYTF,TGTGCCTGGACGGACACTAACTATGGCTACACCTTC
TRBV2,-,TRBJ1-4,-,CASSDLAMGARVTNEKLFF,TGTGCCAGCAGTGATCTTGCGATGGGGGCGCGGGTGACTAATGAAAAACTGTTTTTT
TRBV5-6,-,TRBJ2-4,-,CASSLSGNIQYF,TGTGCCAGCAGCTTATCAGGGAACATTCAGTACTTC
TRBV6-5,-,TRBJ2-1,-,CASSSGPGDPYNEQFF,TGTGCCAGCAGTTCGGGGCCCGGAGACCCTTACAATGAGCAGTTCTTC
TRBV6-5,-,TRBJ1-4,few,CASSYGSLGEKLFF,TGTGCCAGCAGTTATGGGTCCTTGGGCGAAAAACTGTTTTTT
TRBV2,-,TRBJ1-4,-,CASREGLTANEKLFF,TGTGCCAGCAGGGAGGGGCTCACAGCTAATGAAAAACTGTTTTTT
TRBV29-1,-,TRBJ1-4,-,CSVLDSFLANEKLFF,TGCAGCGTTTTGGACAGCTTCTTAGCTAATGAAAAACTGTTTTTT
TRBV5-1,-,TRBJ2-5,-,CASSLVYRRQETQYF,TGCGCCAGCAGCTTGGTTTATAGGAGGCAAGAGACCCAGTACTTC
TRBV6-2/TRBV6-3,-,TRBJ2-2,-,CASSYGAGRDTGELFF,TGTGCCAGCAGTTACGGGGCAGGGCGAGACACCGGGGAGCTGTTTTTT
TRBV6-5,TRBD1,TRBJ2-2,-,CASDDRGYTGELFF,TGTGCCAGCGACGACAGGGGTTACACCGGGGAGCTGTTTTTT
TRBV5-3,-,TRBJ1-3,-,CARDWGRRNTIYF,TGTGCCAGGGACTGGGGGCGAAGAAACACCATATATTTT
TRBV6-6,TRBD1,TRBJ2-7,-,CASRRSDRASYEQYF,TGTGCCAGCAGAAGATCAGACAGGGCGTCCTACGAGCAGTACTTC
TRBV7-2,TRBD1,TRBJ1-1,-,CASNPGQTSNTEAFF,TGTGCCAGCAATCCGGGACAGACTTCGAACACTGAAGCTTTCTTT
TRBV6-1,-,TRBJ1-4,-,CASSEGGATNEKLFF,TGTGCCAGCAGTGAGGGCGGAGCAACTAATGAAAAACTGTTTTTT
TRBV4-3,TRBD1,TRBJ2-5,-,CASSQERGPQETQYF,TGCGCCAGCAGCCAAGAAAGGGGGCCTCAAGAGACCCAGTACTTC
TRBV4-2,TRBD2,TRBJ2-3,-,CASSQRTSGGTDTQYF,TGTGCCAGCAGCCAAAGGACTAGCGGGGGGACAGATACGCAGTATTTT
TRBV11-2,-,TRBJ2-2,-,CASSLAGFELFF,TGTGCCAGCAGCTTAGCAGGGTTTGAGCTGTTTTTT
TRBV4-3,-,TRBJ1-4,once,CASSQGRQGSEKLFF,TGCGCCAGCAGCCAAGGAAGGCAGGGGAGTGAAAAACTGTTTTTT
TRBV12-3/TRBV12-4,TRBD2,TRBJ2-7,-,CASSPGRGEQYF,TGTGCCAGCAGTCCTGGGAGGGGTGAGCAGTACTTC
TRBV15,-,TRBJ1-5,-,CATSRDRGSQPQHF,TGTGCCACCAGCAGAGATCGGGGAAGTCAGCCCCAGCATTTT
TRBV7-2,-,TRBJ1-1,-,CASSPQRGLTEAFF,TGTGCCAGCAGCCCCCAAAGGGGCCTCACTGAAGCTTTCTTT
TRBV7-7,TRBD1,TRBJ2-6,-,CASSLDRGRFNPSGANVLTF,TGTGCCAGCTCACTAGACAGGGGGCGGTTTAATCCATCTGGGGCCAACGTCCTGACTTTC
TRBV5-1,-,TRBJ2-1,-,CASSLVLATYNEQFF,TGCGCCAGCAGCTTGGTTCTTGCTACCTACAATGAGCAGTTCTTC
TRBV6-5,-,TRBJ1-1,few,CASRRSRGYTEAFF,TGTGCCAGCCGAAGATCCAGGGGTTACACTGAAGCTTTCTTT
TRBV11-2,-,TRBJ1-1,-,CASSSWGAVAPGGNTEAFF,TGTGCCAGCAGCTCTTGGGGGGCGGTGGCGCCGGGAGGAAACACTGAAGCTTTCTTT
TRBV3-1/TRBV3-2,-,TRBJ2-5,-,CASSQQDSYQETQYF,TGTGCCAGCAGCCAGCAAGACAGTTACCAAGAGACCCAGTACTTC
TRBV20-1,-,TRBJ1-1,-,CSARVRFEAFF,TGCAGTGCTAGAGTACGTTTTGAAGCTTTCTTT
TRBV11-2,-,TRBJ1-2,few,CASSAVTNYGYTF,TGTGCCAGCAGCGCCGTTACCAACTATGGCTACACCTTC
TRBV18,-,TRBJ2-5,-,CASSPPGNQETQYF,TGTGCCAGCTCACCACCAGGGAACCAAGAGACCCAGTACTTC
TRBV19,-,TRBJ2-5,-,CASSTLGGHQETQYF,TGTGCCAGTAGTACCCTCGGGGGACACCAAGAGACCCAGTACTTC
TRBV9,TRBD2,TRBJ2-3,-,CASSLPLHSGGKADTQYF,TGTGCCAGCAGCTTACCATTACATAGCGGGGGGAAAGCAGATACGCAGTATTTT
TRBV19,-,TRBJ1-5,-,CASSSSDIVLNQPQHF,TGTGCCAGTAGCTCGTCAGACATTGTCCTGAATCAGCCCCAGCATTTT
TRBV9,TRBD1,TRBJ2-7,once,CASSAATGDFEQYF,TGTGCCAGCAGCGCCGCGACAGGGGATTTCGAGCAGTACTTC